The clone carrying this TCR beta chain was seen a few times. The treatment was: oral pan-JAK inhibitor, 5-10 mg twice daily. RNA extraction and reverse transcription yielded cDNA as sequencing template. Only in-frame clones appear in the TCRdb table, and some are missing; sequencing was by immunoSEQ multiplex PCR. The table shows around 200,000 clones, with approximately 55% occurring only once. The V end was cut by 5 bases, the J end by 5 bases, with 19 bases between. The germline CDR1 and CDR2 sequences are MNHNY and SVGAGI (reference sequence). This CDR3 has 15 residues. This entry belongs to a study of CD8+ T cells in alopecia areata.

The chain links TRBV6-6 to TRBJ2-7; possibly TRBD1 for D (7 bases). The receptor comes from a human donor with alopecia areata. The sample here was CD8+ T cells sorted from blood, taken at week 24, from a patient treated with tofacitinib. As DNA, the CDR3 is TGTGCCAGCAGTGCAAGCGGAGGGGGCATCAACGAGCAGTACTTC. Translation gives CASSASGGGINEQYF.